This entry describes one T cell receptor beta chain. The sample has other DNA sequences that encode this CDR3 too. This specimen belongs to a study of blood T cell repertoires in COVID-19. In the study overall: Samples came from the United States, Italy and Spain, spanning acute and convalescent COVID-19. In each case, the material was cDNA or gDNA derived from T cells, B-cell-depleted T cells, or PBMCs.

CDR1 is SGHAT, CDR2 FQNNGV, per germline. CDR3 length equals 16 residues. The ends lost 1 base at V and 5 bases at J; junction bases unmatched: 5. In the authors' workflow: Reference gene primer amplification gave nucleated cell count estimates. Here immunoSEQ multiplex PCR was the method, and the copy in TCRdb shows in-frame clones only, minus some. V and J calls and clone size are as listed in that table; D and trimming were resolved from the DNA. The table lists about 430,000 clones, 80% to 90% of them singletons, with roughly 0.87% in the top ten. Patients in Seattle were enrolled during active infection, then followed longitudinally.

The sequence was collected from a man between 18 and 29 years old with COVID-19, enrolled during active disease. Sequenced: peripheral blood. The chain carries TRBV11-2 and TRBJ2-3; 11 bases are a match to TRBD2. The CDR3: CASSLGLAGGRDTQYF. Written as DNA, the CDR3 is TGTGCCAGCAGCTTAGGGCTAGCGGGAGGCAGAGATACGCAGTATTTT.